This TCR beta chain emerged from a study of T-cell memory formation after mild COVID-19. As for the study in general: In these data, TCR clusters were largely donor specific.

The sample holds a few counts of this clonotype. MiXCR, run by TCRdb on the 5' RACE reads, gives a single entry per CDR3 protein. The data show some 290,000 distinct CDR3 sequences, 15% to 20% seen once. The germline gives CDR1 SGDLS, CDR2 YYNGEE. The CDR3 has 16 amino acids. V was cut by 3 bases and J by 0 bases, with 15 bases left in between. The sequenced sample was PBMCs or a T cell subset sorted from them (not recorded which). The TCR sequence derives from a man between 18 and 35 years old who had mild COVID-19 (a few samples of this study predate the infection). Cell type and time point are not known. This chain joins TRBV9 and TRBJ1-1, with no clear D. The chain's CDR3 is CASSAGSGGMNTEAFF. CDR3 nucleotides: TGTGCCAGCAGCGCTGGGAGTGGAGGGATGAACACTGAAGCTTTCTTT.